The 32 T cell receptor beta chains below were found in one sample sequenced in a study of cytomegalovirus exposure and HLA in healthy donors. PCR involved 60 Vbeta and 13 Jbeta primers. Produced via immunoSEQ multiplex PCR; TCRdb's table is partial and in-frame only. The sample shows under 200,000 clones, about 80% of them seen only once. The sample taken for sequencing was PBMCs. The receptors derive from a man between 45 and 60 years old in good health and CMV-seropositive.

This clone was seen only a few times. The V and J genes are TRBV6-5 and TRBJ2-7; D gene uncertain. The V gene lost 2 bases and the J gene lost 0 bases, with 8 bases spanning the gap. This CDR3 has 14 amino acids. CDR1 and CDR2 from the germline V gene are MNHEY and SVGAGI. The CDR3 reads CASSYVQSSYEQYF. The DNA of the CDR3 is TGTGCCAGCAGTTACGTACAGAGCTCCTACGAGCAGTACTTC.

The V gene is TRBV7-7, the J gene TRBJ2-5, with 8 bases identical to TRBD1. The J segment lost 4 bases and the V segment lost 1 base, leaving 8 bases of the junction unmatched. The CDR3 consists of 16 residues. Germline CDR1 reads SSHAT; CDR2 reads FNYEAQ (reference sequence). Here the CDR3 DNA reads TGTGCCAGCAGCTTAGTTGCCAGGGGGCATCGAGAGACCCAGTACTTC. Translation: CASSLVARGHRETQYF.

The chain employs TRBV5-5 and TRBJ2-7; 9 nucleotides match TRBD1. CDR1 and CDR2 (germline): SGHKS, YYEKEE (reference sequence). The J segment lost 4 bases and the V segment lost 4 bases, leaving 15 bases of the junction unmatched. The CDR3 has 17 residues. CDR3 loop: CASSRRGGTGGPYEQYV. CDR3 nucleotides: TGTGCCAGCAGCCGTAGGGGGGGCACAGGGGGCCCTTACGAGCAGTACGTC.

The chain has TRBV15 and TRBJ2-7, with 7 bases lining up with TRBD1. The V gene end was trimmed by 3 bases and the J gene end by 2 bases; junction bases not matched to a gene: 4. CDR3 length: 14 residues. Germline V gene data show CDR1 as LNHNV and CDR2 as YYDKDF (reference sequence). In DNA, the CDR3 is TGTGCCACCAGCAGCAGGGACAGACCCTACGAGCAGTACGTC. This translates into CATSSRDRPYEQYV.

Only a few counts were recorded for this clone. This sample also contains other DNA sequences that code for the same CDR3. The J gene is TRBJ1-2, the V gene TRBV7-9; D might be TRBD1 (6 bases). V lost 5 bases and J 4 bases, leaving 14 bases between the germline ends. There are 14 residues in the CDR3. CDR1 is SEHNR and CDR2 is FQNEAQ in the germline V gene (reference sequence). CDR3 loop: CASSLVGQTYGYTF. CDR3 sequence (DNA): TGTGCCAGCAGCCTCGTAGGACAGACCTATGGCTACACCTTC.

The chain recombines TRBV19 with TRBJ1-1; no firm D call. There are 14 residues in the CDR3. V was clipped by 5 bases and J by 1 base, with 11 bases between them. CDR1 and CDR2 from the germline V gene are LNHDA and SQIVND (reference sequence). CDR3 region: CASSAPTGNTEAFF. CDR3 coding DNA: TGTGCCAGTAGTGCTCCTACGGGGAACACTGAAGCTTTCTTT.

The chain has TRBV19 and TRBJ1-5, with D possibly being TRBD1 (5 bases). The CDR3 has 14 amino acids. Germline values: CDR1 LNHDA, CDR2 SQIVND (reference sequence). Between the trimmed V and J ends, which lost 3 bases and 3 bases, there was a span of 9 bases. Here the CDR3 DNA reads TGTGCCAGTAGTATCCGGGGGGACAATCAGCCCCAGCATTTT. Protein product: CASSIRGDNQPQHF.

This rearrangement joins TRBV6-4 to TRBJ1-1, with no clear D. Germline CDR1 is MRHNA and CDR2 is SNTAGT. The V end was cut by 7 bases, the J end by 0 bases, with 9 bases between. The CDR3 has 13 residues. CDR3 nucleotides: TGTGCCAGCAAGAAGGAGATGAACACTGAAGCTTTCTTT. Its translation: CASKKEMNTEAFF.

CDR3 protein: CASTGTRTGGFKTAQHF. The CDR3 coding sequence is TGTGCCAGCACCGGAACCCGGACAGGGGGGTTTAAGACGGCCCAGCATTTT. The gene calls are TRBV28 and TRBJ1-5, with 10 nucleotides matching TRBD1. The CDR3 length is 17 residues. Trimming at V came to 7 bases and at J to 11 bases, leaving 20 bases not matched to a gene. Germline V gene sequence: CDR1 MDHEN, CDR2 SYDVKM. The entire variable domain, with the rest obtained from reference TRBV28 and TRBJ1-5, is as follows: DVKVTQSSRYLVKRTGEKVFLECVQDMDHENMFWYRQDPGLGLRLIYFSYDVKMKEKGDIPEGYSVSREKKERFSLILESASTNQTSMYLCASTGTRTGGFKTAQHFGDGTRLSIL.

The gene calls are TRBV5-1 and TRBJ1-3; D possibly corresponds to TRBD1 (6 bases). This CDR3 comprises 14 residues. V was cut by 1 base and J by 2 bases, with 7 bases left in between. Germline V lookup: CDR1 SGHRS, CDR2 YFSETQ. In DNA, the CDR3 is TGCGCCAGCAGCTTGACAGGGACTGGAAACACCATATATTTT. It codes for CASSLTGTGNTIYF.

V and J are TRBV28 and TRBJ1-5; tentative D call: TRBD1 (5 bases). CDR3 length equals 16 residues. The V gene's germline CDR1 is MDHEN and CDR2 SYDVKM. The ends were cut back, 6 bases at V and 3 bases at J, with 18 bases in the middle. The CDR3 DNA reads as TGTGCCAGCAGGATATATGGCCGGGGGGACAATCAGCCCCAGCATTTT. Translation gives CASRIYGRGDNQPQHF.

The rearrangement uses TRBV6-5 and TRBJ1-1; a weak D match, TRBD1 (5 bases). The CDR3 sequence is 16 residues long. V was trimmed by 1 base and J by 1 base, leaving 13 bases between them. The germline V gene has CDR1 MNHEY and CDR2 SVGAGI. The chain's CDR3 is CASSYLAGLRNTEAFF. Here the CDR3 DNA reads TGTGCCAGCAGTTACTTGGCAGGGCTAAGGAACACTGAAGCTTTCTTT.

This clone has more than one count but fewer than ten. The gene calls are TRBV7-9 and TRBJ1-3; 8 bases map to TRBD1. The germline gives CDR1 SEHNR, CDR2 FQNEAQ (reference sequence). The V gene end was trimmed by 4 bases and the J gene end by 4 bases; junction bases not matched to a gene: 9. This CDR3 spans 16 amino acids. CDR3 in amino acids: CASSSRDRGSGNTIYF. The CDR3 bases are TGTGCCAGCAGCTCCCGTGACAGGGGTTCAGGAAACACCATATATTTT.

The J gene is TRBJ2-3, the V gene TRBV6-5; D is perhaps TRBD1 (5 bases). Germline V CDR1 and CDR2: MNHEY, SVGAGI. V was pared by 7 bases and J by 2 bases, with 13 bases between. CDR3 size: 14 residues. CDR3 sequence (DNA): TGTGCCAGCACTATTGACAGAACCACAGATACGCAGTATTTT. Amino acid sequence: CASTIDRTTDTQYF.

This clone appeared a single time. The rearrangement joins TRBV2 to TRBJ2-3; 8 positions agree with TRBD1. The CDR3 runs 15 residues. Looked up from germline, CDR1 is SNHLY and CDR2 is FYNNEI. V dropped 6 bases and J dropped 2; count of bases not matched to a gene: 7. CDR3 region: CASRPGQVNTDTQYF. The CDR3 bases are TGTGCCAGCAGGCCGGGACAGGTCAACACAGATACGCAGTATTTT.

The V call is TRBV10-2, the J call TRBJ1-1; D is unclear. The CDR3 covers 14 residues. Between the trimmed V and J ends, which lost 11 bases and 2 bases, there was a span of 18 bases. Germline-derived CDR1 and CDR2 are WSHSY and SAAADI. The CDR3 region has the DNA TGCGCCCTCAAGGCCGGGTATTCAAACACTGAAGCTTTCTTT. Protein: CALKAGYSNTEAFF.

The V and J genes are TRBV4-1 and TRBJ2-4; 7 bases are shared with TRBD2. The CDR3 consists of 18 residues. Germline V gives CDR1 MGHRA, CDR2 YSYEKL. Losses at the gene ends were 4 bases for V and 0 bases for J; bases not matched to a gene: 12. The CDR3 coding sequence is TGCGCCAGCAGCCTCCTCTTGGGGGAGGGGTCAGCCAAAAACATTCAGTACTTC. Amino acids: CASSLLLGEGSAKNIQYF.

The rearrangement uses TRBV25-1 and TRBJ2-6; D remains ambiguous. Trimming removed 1 base at V and 1 base at J, with 8 bases between. CDR1 MGHDK and CDR2 SYGVNS come from the germline V gene. The CDR3 totals 16 residues. In DNA, the CDR3 is TGTGCCAGCAGTGAATCAGTATGGTCTGGGGCCAACGTCCTGACTTTC. The encoded protein is CASSESVWSGANVLTF. The full variable domain, with the rest looked up from reference TRBV25-1 and TRBJ2-6, is EADIYQTPRYLVIGTGKKITLECSQTMGHDKMYWYQQDPGMELHLIHYSYGVNSTEKGDLSSESTVSRIRTEHFPLTLESARPSHTSQYLCASSESVWSGANVLTFGAGSRLTVL.

This clone occurred a few times. The V call is TRBV7-2, the J call TRBJ1-1; D gene uncertain. The CDR3 has 14 amino acids. From germline, CDR1 is SGHTA and CDR2 FQGNSA. The V gene lost 0 bases and the J gene lost 8 bases, with 13 bases spanning the gap. CDR3 bases: TGTGCCAGCAGCTTAGCCAGGAGGTCCACAGAAGCTTTCTTT. As protein: CASSLARRSTEAFF.

The gene calls are TRBV28 and TRBJ2-3; 11 bases match TRBD2. This CDR3 contains 15 residues. Germline lookup yields CDR1 MDHEN and CDR2 SYDVKM. V trimming: 11 bases; J trimming: 8 bases; junction bases outside the gene matches: 15. The CDR3 DNA follows: TGTGCCTCGCTGGGGCTAGCGGGGGGACTAAGTACGCAGTATTTT. Translating it yields CASLGLAGGLSTQYF.

The genes are TRBV28 and TRBJ1-1; D not resolved. V was cut by 2 bases and J by 3 bases, with 4 bases left in between. In germline, CDR1 is MDHEN, CDR2 SYDVKM. There are 12 residues in the CDR3. The CDR3 region is CASSLRYTEAFF. The CDR3 region has the DNA TGTGCCAGCAGTTTACGGTACACTGAAGCTTTCTTT.

J is TRBJ2-1 and V is TRBV4-3; 7 bases match TRBD1. The CDR3 covers 15 residues. Germline-derived CDR1 and CDR2 are LGHNA and YSLEER. J lost 7 bases, V lost 5 bases, and 11 bases had no gene match. CDR3 DNA: TGCGCCAGCAGCTTAACAATGAGGGGGCCTAATGAGCAGTTCTTC. It is translated as CASSLTMRGPNEQFF.

The genes are TRBV2 and TRBJ2-4; tentative D call: TRBD2 (6 bases). Germline V lookup: CDR1 SNHLY, CDR2 FYNNEI. This CDR3 region has 15 residues. The V end was cut by 7 bases, the J end by 0 bases, with 13 bases between. For the CDR3, the DNA is TGTGCCAGCAAGCCGGGACTGTTAGCCAAAAACATTCAGTACTTC. Protein: CASKPGLLAKNIQYF.

This clone was found a few times. The rearrangement joins TRBV5-1 to TRBJ2-3, with 12 bases aligning to TRBD2. The CDR3 consists of 17 residues. CDR1 and CDR2 from the germline V gene are SGHRS and YFSETQ. J lost 0 bases, V lost 0 bases, and 2 bases had no gene match. The CDR3, as DNA: TGCGCCAGCAGCTTGGCTAGCGGGGGGGCTAGCACAGATACGCAGTATTTT. Its protein is CASSLASGGASTDTQYF. Full variable domain (remainder filled in from reference TRBV5-1 and TRBJ2-3): KAGVTQTPRYLIKTRGQQVTLSCSPISGHRSVSWYQQTPGQGLQFLFEYFSETQRNKGNFPGRFSGRQFSNSRSEMNVSTLELGDSALYLCASSLASGGASTDTQYFGPGTRLTVL.

This clone was counted between two and nine times. The sample carries other DNA sequences with the same CDR3. This chain links TRBV29-1 with TRBJ1-2; 9 positions match TRBD1. Trimming removed 6 bases from V and 5 bases from J; junction bases left unmatched: 16. Germline V gene sequence: CDR1 SQVTM, CDR2 ANQGSEA. CDR3 size: 16 residues. CDR3 loop: CSVSQGGQGSLYGYTF. CDR3 nucleotides: TGCAGCGTCTCACAGGGGGGACAGGGTAGCTTGTATGGCTACACCTTC.

The chain has TRBV6-5 and TRBJ2-3; a weak D match, TRBD2 (5 bases). CDR1 and CDR2 from the germline V gene are MNHEY and SVGAGI. The CDR3 length is 15 residues. The ends were cut back, 8 bases at V and 3 bases at J, with 18 bases in the middle. CDR3 residues: CASWWRGNPTDTQYF. The CDR3 DNA is TGTGCCAGCTGGTGGAGAGGGAATCCGACAGATACGCAGTATTTT.

The chain has TRBV5-1 and TRBJ1-1; TRBD1 aligns across 8 bases. There are 15 residues in the CDR3. Trimming took 4 bases from V and 3 from J; bases not matched to a gene: 8. The germline V gene has CDR1 SGHRS and CDR2 YFSETQ. The CDR3 loop is CASSPLTGVDTEAFF. CDR3 coding DNA: TGCGCCAGCAGCCCCCTGACAGGGGTGGACACTGAAGCTTTCTTT.

This sequence joins TRBV7-9 and TRBJ2-7; weak D call: TRBD2 (6 bases). V gave up 5 bases and J gave up 2 bases, with 16 bases separating them. The V gene's germline CDR1 is SEHNR and CDR2 FQNEAQ (reference sequence). The length of the CDR3 is 15 residues. CDR3 sequence reads: CASSPAGGTPYEQYF. The CDR3 DNA reads as TGTGCCAGCAGCCCCGCAGGAGGGACCCCCTACGAGCAGTACTTC.

The rearrangement joins TRBV19 to TRBJ1-5; TRBD1 aligns across 8 bases. V lost 9 bases, J lost 2 bases, and 12 bases stayed unmatched. Germline CDR1 and CDR2: LNHDA and SQIVND (reference sequence). The CDR3 has 16 amino acids. CDR3 sequence reads: CASLTTHRGGNQPQHF. CDR3 DNA sequence: TGTGCCAGCCTTACCACCCACAGGGGGGGCAATCAGCCCCAGCATTTT.

This chain links TRBV5-1 with TRBJ2-5, with D hard to call. The CDR3 spans 13 residues. The V gene lost 1 base and the J gene lost 3 bases, with 7 bases spanning the gap. Germline-derived CDR1 and CDR2 are SGHRS and YFSETQ. The CDR3 region has the DNA TGCGCCAGCAGCTTGATACCGGAAGAGACCCAGTACTTC. It encodes CASSLIPEETQYF.

This clone came up a few times. V usage is TRBV5-1 and J usage is TRBJ2-5, with 7 bases identical to TRBD1. In germline, CDR1 is SGHRS, CDR2 YFSETQ. The CDR3 spans 15 residues. V dropped 5 bases and J dropped 1; count of bases not matched to a gene: 8. CDR3 in amino acids: CASSSSRGPQETQYF. In nucleotides, the CDR3 is TGCGCCAGCAGTTCTTCAAGGGGGCCCCAAGAGACCCAGTACTTC.

The chain couples TRBV11-2 to TRBJ2-7; D is perhaps TRBD1 (5 bases). Germline CDR1 and CDR2: SGHAT and FQNNGV. The V end was cut by 0 bases, the J end by 6 bases, with 12 bases between. The CDR3 has 14 amino acids. The CDR3 DNA follows: TGTGCCAGCAGCTTAGATAGGGGTAGTGTCGAGCAGTACTTC. Its translation: CASSLDRGSVEQYF.